Each of the 13 T cell receptor beta chains below was sequenced from the same sample in a study of blood T cell repertoires in COVID-19. The data were produced by immunoSEQ multiplex PCR, yet TCRdb's version contains in-frame clones alone and is incomplete. The table has more than 200,000 clones, 75% to 90% seen once. Sequencing was performed on PBMCs or T cells enriched from blood (not recorded which). The origin of the receptors is a woman aged 30 to 39 who had recovered from COVID-19.

The V gene is TRBV15, the J gene TRBJ2-1; 9 nucleotides line up with TRBD1. There are 15 residues in the CDR3. Per the germline V gene, CDR1 is LNHNV and CDR2 is YYDKDF (reference sequence). Unmatched junction bases numbered 5, after V lost 0 bases and J lost 8 bases. The CDR3 sequence: CATSRDGQGMYEQFF. CDR3 in DNA: TGTGCCACCAGCAGAGATGGACAGGGGATGTATGAGCAGTTCTTC.

The rearrangement uses TRBV4-3 and TRBJ1-4, with 7 bases matching TRBD1. With V trimmed by 0 bases and J by 4 bases, 5 bases remained unmatched. The CDR3 consists of 16 residues. Germline-derived CDR1 and CDR2 are LGHNA and YSLEER. CDR3 loop: CASSQDGTVNNEKLFF. The CDR3 DNA follows: TGCGCCAGCAGCCAAGATGGGACAGTCAATAATGAAAAACTGTTTTTT.

J is TRBJ2-3 and V is TRBV5-5; 10 bases are shared with TRBD2. Losses at the gene ends were 4 bases for V and 4 bases for J; bases not matched to a gene: 9. The CDR3 has 16 residues. From germline, CDR1 is SGHKS and CDR2 YYEKEE (reference sequence). CDR3 sequence (DNA): TGTGCCAGCAGCCCCGCAGCGGGAGGGCCGTCAGATACGCAGTATTTT. It codes for CASSPAAGGPSDTQYF.

This sequence joins TRBV6-6 and TRBJ2-2; 7 bases are a match to TRBD2. Germline V CDR1 and CDR2: MNHNY, SVGAGI (reference sequence). The J segment lost 2 bases and the V segment lost 7 bases, leaving 7 bases of the junction unmatched. The CDR3 is made up of 15 amino acids. The CDR3 here is CASIASGYNTGELFF. The CDR3 bases are TGTGCCAGCATTGCTAGCGGATATAACACCGGGGAGCTGTTTTTT.

The J gene is TRBJ1-2, the V gene TRBV28; 7 nucleotides agree with TRBD1. The CDR3 runs 17 residues. V was pared by 5 bases and J by 5 bases, with 17 bases of the junction left unmatched. Germline values: CDR1 MDHEN, CDR2 SYDVKM. CDR3 in DNA: TGTGCCAGCAGTCACCCTACCGAAGGGGGCGGATGGTATGGCTACACCTTC. It encodes CASSHPTEGGGWYGYTF.

V gene TRBV5-1 combines with J gene TRBJ2-2; 8 bases fit TRBD2. Looked up from germline, CDR1 is SGHRS and CDR2 is YFSETQ. This CDR3 region has 14 residues. The junction had 5 bases not matched to a gene; V was cut back by 6 bases and J by 4 bases. This CDR3 reads CASTREGRTGELFF. DNA for the CDR3: TGCGCCAGCACCCGGGAGGGCCGCACCGGGGAGCTGTTTTTT. The whole variable domain, filled in from reference TRBV5-1 and TRBJ2-2, reads KAGVTQTPRYLIKTRGQQVTLSCSPISGHRSVSWYQQTPGQGLQFLFEYFSETQRNKGNFPGRFSGRQFSNSRSEMNVSTLELGDSALYLCASTREGRTGELFFGEGSRLTVL.

CDR3 coding DNA: TGTGCCAGCAGCTTTATTGAAGCTTTCTTT. This codes for CASSFIEAFF. The rearrangement uses TRBV7-9 and TRBJ1-1; D unresolved. In germline, CDR1 is SEHNR, CDR2 FQNEAQ (reference sequence). The CDR3 covers 10 residues. V was clipped by 3 bases and J by 7 bases, with 3 bases between them. The whole variable domain, remainder taken from reference TRBV7-9 and TRBJ1-1, is DTGVSQNPRHKITKRGQNVTFRCDPISEHNRLYWYRQTLGQGPEFLTYFQNEAQLEKSRLLSDRFSAERPKGSFSTLEIQRTEQGDSAMYLCASSFIEAFFGQGTRLTVV.

This clone was counted only a few times. The chain recombines TRBV6-2 or TRBV6-3 with TRBJ2-2, with D possibly matching TRBD2 (6 bases). Per germline, CDR1 MNHEY and CDR2 SVGEGT. Trimming removed 5 bases at V and 5 bases at J, with 12 bases between. The CDR3 has 14 residues. As DNA, the CDR3 is TGTGCCAGCAGTCGCCCAAGCGGGACCGGGGAGCTGTTTTTT. Protein: CASSRPSGTGELFF.

The table lists this clone with a few counts. This chain uses TRBV10-3 with TRBJ1-6; D is perhaps TRBD1 (6 bases). Germline loops: CDR1 ENHRY, CDR2 SYGVKD. This CDR3 has 14 amino acids. V dropped 5 bases and J dropped 9 bases, with 14 bases sitting between them. DNA for the CDR3: TGTGCCATCAGTCCCACGGACAGCTCTTCACCCCTCCACTTT. Its protein product is CAISPTDSSSPLHF.

The gene calls are TRBV5-4 and TRBJ1-6; D may be TRBD1 (6 bases). The CDR3 sequence is 17 residues long. V was clipped by 0 bases and J by 7 bases, with 17 bases between them. Germline V gene sequence: CDR1 SGHNT, CDR2 YYREEE (reference sequence). In DNA, the CDR3 is TGTGCCAGCAGCTTGGGGGGGCCCAGACTTCAGAATTCACCCCTCCACTTT. Its protein is CASSLGGPRLQNSPLHF.

The gene calls are TRBV15 and TRBJ1-1, with TRBD1 as a possible D gene (5 bases). CDR1 is LNHNV and CDR2 is YYDKDF in the germline V gene (reference sequence). The CDR3 is 14 residues long. V was trimmed by 3 bases and J by 5 bases, leaving 13 bases between them. The CDR3 DNA follows: TGTGCCACCAGCAGCCTCCAGGGTGGGACTGAAGCTTTCTTT. Translated: CATSSLQGGTEAFF.

The chain couples TRBV28 to TRBJ1-2; the D gene is possibly TRBD1 (5 bases). The CDR3 covers 12 residues. Germline V gene sequence: CDR1 MDHEN, CDR2 SYDVKM. Trimming left V 1 base short and J 8 bases short, with 8 bases between. Here the CDR3 reads CASSLSGQGYTF. The CDR3 coding sequence is TGTGCCAGCAGTTTATCCGGACAAGGCTACACCTTC.

The chain carries TRBV19 and TRBJ2-7; D might be TRBD2 (6 bases). This CDR3 is built from 11 residues. V lost 8 bases and J 5 bases, leaving 10 bases between the germline ends. CDR1 is LNHDA and CDR2 is SQIVND in the germline V gene (reference sequence). The CDR3 nucleotides read TGTGCCAGTGGAGGGTTGAACGAGCAGTACTTC. The encoded protein is CASGGLNEQYF.